Sequencing of this T cell receptor beta chain was carried out in a study of blood T cell repertoires in COVID-19. The table came from immunoSEQ multiplex PCR; TCRdb's copy has only in-frame clones and leaves some out. This table holds roughly 360,000 clones, roughly four fifths found once. This clone was found a few times. The sequence was obtained from a woman between 45 and 65 years old who had recovered from COVID-19. Sequenced material: PBMCs or T cells enriched from blood (not recorded which).

The CDR3 bases are TGTGCCAGGTATCCCCTGAACACTGAAGCTTTCTTT. Amino acids: CARYPLNTEAFF. V usage is TRBV2 and J usage is TRBJ1-1; D is unresolved. There are 12 residues in the CDR3. Trimming cost V 9 bases and J 0 bases, with 8 bases left between them. Germline lookup yields CDR1 SNHLY and CDR2 FYNNEI.